This T cell receptor beta chain derives from a study of shared clonotypes between healthy human individuals (dated by TCRdb to 2018 to 2020). As for the study more broadly: A couple of women and three men aged 18 to 49 years were included in the cohort. Per donor, three plates each were used for CD4 naive and CD4 memory, two for CD8 naive, and one for CD8 memory. Leukapheresis yielded between about 0.9 and 9 billion PBMCs per donor. Libraries were prepared and TCR repertoires were sequenced by different laboratories using diverse techniques, in order to increase sequencing depth and limit assay-specific biases. To estimate repertoire size and how much clonotypes are shared between individuals, the study performed deep sequencing of blood TCR repertoires from about five healthy adults.

This clone was seen ten or more times. It lacks a known antigen. It has no much larger one-base neighbor in the sample; base qualities were not kept. On the study overall, not on this receptor specifically: When several donors were compared, the shared fraction of clonotypes was about 5.5% for naive CD4, 3% to 4% for naive CD8, about 2.4% for memory CD4, and 0.35% to 0.4% for memory CD8. Even with the large sequencing depth, rarefaction of the sorted-subset datasets indicated that sequencing was incomplete. Compared with non-shared clonotypes, the clonotypes found in all four sorted-subset donors had higher generation probabilities. Larger estimated clonotype richness was generally found for naive subsets than for memory subsets. Sampling was restricted to blood, and TCR repertoires in tissues likely differ from the TCR repertoires found in blood. Based on pairwise subsampling, the degree of clonotype sharing among donors was expected to be affected by sequencing depth. The genetic and exposure-history diversity represented was limited by the small number of donors.

Using the deep immunoSEQ assay, multiplex PCR amplified TCR CDR3 regions from genomic DNA. Extracted genomic DNA from each cell subset was distributed evenly across all wells of several immunoSEQ 96-well plates, and each plate was treated as a replicate. For sorted subsets, each replicate PCR was loaded with 200 to 250 ng genomic DNA, equivalent to 25,000 to 30,000 T cell genomes. Purified libraries were quantified with a Qubit 3.0 fluorometer, sized on a Bioanalyzer 2100, and re-quantified with the KAPA Library Quantification kit. Every immunoSEQ 96-well plate was sequenced on a dedicated single-read 150-cycle Illumina NextSeq 550 flow cell. As for the original processing: Because the immunoSEQ output held only junctional sequences and lacked quality scores, the filtering could not match the filtering applied to full-length reads. To assign V/J genes and CDR3, sequences were annotated against IMGT germline references using PyIR, a Python wrapper for IgBLAST v1.9. Reads were filtered out if the reads had weak V/J assignments (E-value above 1e-6), no CDR3, stop codons, out-of-frame junctions, or ambiguous translated residues. V3J clonotypes were defined by identical inferred V gene, J gene, and CDR3 amino acid sequence. Percentage overlap between repertoires was computed as shared unique clonotypes divided by the size of the smaller repertoire. Three approaches were used to assess repertoire richness: RTK rarefaction, the Chao1 estimator, and Recon v2.1 estimates of unobserved clonotypes. Generation probabilities for all TCRbeta clonotypes obtained by the gDNA method from a few donors were computed using OLGA. Imported from immuneACCESS, the table was reduced by TCRdb to in-frame sequences with V and J called. These copies leave out some clones; in studies compared against another copy, an unresolved V gene accounts for under half, and the cause of the remainder is not known. V and J calls and clone size are copied from that table; D and trimming were computed from the DNA. This sample gives about 360,000 clones in total; about 73% of them show up just once. The ten top clones hold more than 9% of the sample.

Healthy HIV-negative adults with no recently reported acute infections or vaccinations were included as donors. Only Caucasian adults living in Nashville, Tennessee, USA were represented among the donors. CD4+ T cells were enriched through magnetic negative selection, after which naive cells were positively selected on CD45RA and the remaining negative fraction served as the memory subset. Blood was collected by leukapheresis, and PBMCs were isolated by Ficoll-Histopaque density gradient centrifugation and then cryopreserved in liquid nitrogen vapor phase. Purity and quantity of every magnetically sorted T cell population were checked by analytical flow cytometry. Each sorted fraction had its genomic DNA isolated and then quantified by UV absorbance on a Nanodrop 2000c. The TCR originated in a man aged 30-40 years in good health. Sequencing was carried out using memory CD4+ T cells sorted from blood. Sample cell subset or site, as interpreted from the label and publication: CD45RA-negative fraction.

The CDR3 amino acid sequence is: CASSRGQLDYGYTF. The DNA is TGTGCCAGCAGCCGGGGACAGCTAGATTATGGCTACACCTTC. The chain is made from TRBV13 and TRBJ1-2; 7 junctional bases match TRBD1. V is pruned by 5 bases and J by 5 bases, leaving 8 bases of the junction without a gene match. The CDR3, cysteine through phenylalanine, is 14 amino acids long. Just the 42-base CDR3 DNA is kept, in frame starting at base 1. CDR1 is given as PRHDT and CDR2 as FYEKMQ, both from the germline V gene (reference sequence).